Presented here are 27 T cell receptor beta chains from one specimen sequenced in a study of blood T cell repertoires in COVID-19. This table comes from immunoSEQ multiplex PCR, and its TCRdb copy is limited to in-frame clones, with some not included. This sample carries 110,000 to 150,000 clones, 75% to 85% of them seen once, and the ten largest clones take 4% to 5%. Sequencing was performed on peripheral blood. The receptors here all came from a woman older than 75 with acute or convalescent COVID-19.

This clone occurred a few times. The rearrangement uses TRBV24-1 and TRBJ2-5; 10 nucleotides align to TRBD1. J lost 7 bases, V lost 1 base, and 8 bases had no gene match. Germline CDR1 is KGHDR and CDR2 is SFDVKD. The CDR3 runs to 16 residues. This chain's CDR3 is CATSDFAPGQGRTQYF. Written as DNA, the CDR3 is TGTGCCACCAGTGATTTCGCACCGGGACAGGGGAGGACCCAGTACTTC.

The rearrangement uses TRBV30 and TRBJ1-2; D uncertain. Germline V gives CDR1 GTSNPN, CDR2 SVGIG (reference sequence). The ends were cut back, 0 bases at V and 1 base at J, with 6 bases in the middle. CDR3 size: 13 residues. CDR3 DNA sequence: TGTGCCTGGAGTGTACCGGTTAACTATGGCTACACCTTC. Translating gives CAWSVPVNYGYTF.

The J gene is TRBJ1-2, the V gene TRBV28; 9 nucleotides align to TRBD1. The CDR3 runs to 16 residues. The germline CDR1 and CDR2 sequences are MDHEN and SYDVKM. The V and J ends lost 5 bases and 0 bases, in that order; junction bases with no gene match: 7. As DNA, the CDR3 is TGTGCCAGCAGTCTCGCCGGGACAGGGTCTAACTATGGCTACACCTTC. Its protein product is CASSLAGTGSNYGYTF.

This chain uses TRBV6-5 with TRBJ2-5; D possibly corresponds to TRBD2 (6 bases). The germline V gene has CDR1 MNHEY and CDR2 SVGAGI. Deletions cut 9 bases from V and 1 base from J, with 18 bases between. The CDR3 sequence is 15 residues long. CDR3 protein: CASLLVAEGQETQYF. CDR3 nucleotides: TGTGCCAGTCTTCTAGTAGCGGAAGGCCAAGAGACCCAGTACTTC.

The V call is TRBV2, the J call TRBJ2-7; D is undetermined. CDR1 and CDR2 (germline): SNHLY, FYNNEI. V was trimmed by 4 bases and J by 4 bases, leaving 23 bases between them. This CDR3 has 17 amino acids. The DNA for the CDR3 is TGTGCCAGCAGTGTATCGGTCCCCCTACTCGGTTCGTACGAGCAGTACTTC. Translated: CASSVSVPLLGSYEQYF. The complete variable domain, with remaining parts taken from reference TRBV2 and TRBJ2-7, reads EPEVTQTPSHQVTQMGQEVILRCVPISNHLYFYWYRQILGQKVEFLVSFYNNEISEKSEIFDDQFSVERPDGSNFTLKIRSTKLEDSAMYFCASSVSVPLLGSYEQYFGPGTRLTVT.

This rearrangement joins TRBV19 to TRBJ1-1, with D perhaps matching TRBD1 (5 bases). Between the trimmed V and J ends, which lost 5 bases and 4 bases, there was a span of 17 bases. The CDR3 loop spans 15 amino acids. Germline values: CDR1 LNHDA, CDR2 SQIVND (reference sequence). The DNA for the CDR3 is TGTGCCAGTAGTCTCATGACTCGCCAGGGCACTGAAGCTTTCTTT. Encoded protein: CASSLMTRQGTEAFF.

The V gene is TRBV19, the J gene TRBJ1-2; D remains ambiguous. This CDR3 has 14 amino acids. Germline CDR1 is LNHDA and CDR2 is SQIVND (reference sequence). V was shortened by 5 bases and J by 5 bases, with 15 bases between the two germline ends. CDR3 coding DNA: TGTGCCAGTAGTCAATCAAACAGCCTATATGGCTACACCTTC. Encoded protein: CASSQSNSLYGYTF.

The chain has TRBV25-1 and TRBJ1-2; no definite D call. Germline V gene sequence: CDR1 MGHDK, CDR2 SYGVNS. V dropped 2 bases and J dropped 8 bases, with 6 bases sitting between them. CDR3 length: 11 amino acids. In DNA form, the CDR3 reads TGTGCCAGCAGTGAAACTTCGGGCTACACCTTC. It yields the protein CASSETSGYTF.

This clone was recorded a few times. The V call is TRBV18, the J call TRBJ2-7, with TRBD2 matching over 11 bases. Germline V lookup: CDR1 KGHSH, CDR2 LQKENI. J lost 2 bases, V lost 2 bases, and 5 bases had no gene match. The CDR3 covers 16 residues. CDR3 sequence: CASSPTSGRGPYEQYF. In nucleotides, the CDR3 is TGTGCCAGCTCACCAACTAGCGGGAGAGGGCCCTACGAGCAGTACTTC.

This clone was observed a single time. This chain uses TRBV18 with TRBJ1-1, with D possibly TRBD1 on 5 matching bases. CDR3 length: 14 residues. Per germline, CDR1 KGHSH and CDR2 LQKENI. Trimming took 2 bases from V and 1 from J, leaving 8 bases between them. Written as DNA, the CDR3 is TGTGCCAGCTCACCAATGGGGCCGAACACTGAAGCTTTCTTT. This codes for CASSPMGPNTEAFF.

CDR3 nucleotide sequence: TGTGCCAGCAGCTTAGATACGGGTTTCAACTATGGCTACACCTTC. Its translation: CASSLDTGFNYGYTF. The V and J genes are TRBV7-9 and TRBJ1-2; no definite D call. The CDR3 length is 15 residues. The germline V gene encodes CDR1 SEHNR and CDR2 FQNEAQ (reference sequence). Trimming stripped 1 base from V and 2 bases from J, with 11 bases between. Variable domain in full (rest from reference TRBV7-9 and TRBJ1-2): DTGVSQNPRHKITKRGQNVTFRCDPISEHNRLYWYRQTLGQGPEFLTYFQNEAQLEKSRLLSDRFSAERPKGSFSTLEIQRTEQGDSAMYLCASSLDTGFNYGYTFGSGTRLTVV.

The chain uses TRBV27 and TRBJ2-2; TRBD2 agrees at 7 bases. Trimming cost V 1 base and J 6 bases; bases outside gene matches: 8. The CDR3 consists of 16 residues. Germline assignment: CDR1 MNHEY and CDR2 SMNVEV (reference sequence). For the CDR3, the DNA is TGTGCCAGCAGTTTATTGGGCGGGGGTGGTTCCGGGGAGCTGTTTTTT. Translating gives CASSLLGGGGSGELFF.

V is TRBV7-9 and J is TRBJ2-5; 7 bases align to TRBD1. Per germline, CDR1 SEHNR and CDR2 FQNEAQ (reference sequence). V gave up 3 bases and J gave up 1 base; unmatched junction bases: 2. The CDR3 length is 14 residues. CDR3 nucleotides: TGTGCCAGCAGCTTGGGGGACAGCCAAGAGACCCAGTACTTC. It encodes CASSLGDSQETQYF.

V usage is TRBV5-1 and J usage is TRBJ2-5; D perhaps matches TRBD1 (6 bases). The CDR3 is made up of 14 amino acids. With 1 base removed from V and 5 bases from J, the gap between germline ends came to 12 bases. Per germline, CDR1 SGHRS and CDR2 YFSETQ. CDR3 bases: TGCGCCAGCAGCTTGTCAGGGGTAATGGAGACCCAGTACTTC. Its protein is CASSLSGVMETQYF.

J is TRBJ1-5 and V is TRBV6-6; D ambiguous. Per the germline V gene, CDR1 is MNHNY and CDR2 is SVGAGI (reference sequence). CDR3 size: 16 residues. The V end was cut by 2 bases, the J end by 2 bases, with 13 bases between. The CDR3 sequence: CASSYDSLLGNQPQHF. The DNA for the CDR3 is TGTGCCAGCAGTTACGACTCGCTATTGGGCAATCAGCCCCAGCATTTT.

The chain joins TRBV5-6 to TRBJ2-5; perhaps TRBD2 as D (5 bases). The CDR3 runs 12 residues. Germline V lookup: CDR1 SGHDT, CDR2 YYEEEE. V was pared by 1 base and J by 5 bases, with 6 bases between. CDR3: CASSLSGETQYF. The CDR3 DNA follows: TGTGCCAGCAGCTTGTCGGGGGAGACCCAGTACTTC.

The V gene is TRBV24-1, the J gene TRBJ2-2, with D tentatively TRBD2 (6 bases). The CDR3 contains 14 residues. The V gene's germline CDR1 is KGHDR and CDR2 SFDVKD. V was trimmed by 2 bases and J by 9 bases, leaving 12 bases between them. In DNA form, the CDR3 reads TGTGCCACCAGTGATTCGAGGACTAACAGGGAGCTGTTTTTT. It is translated as CATSDSRTNRELFF.

The chain links TRBV7-9 to TRBJ1-4; TRBD1 might be the D (5 bases). This CDR3 has 16 amino acids. Germline V gives CDR1 SEHNR, CDR2 FQNEAQ (reference sequence). The germline V and J ends were trimmed by 0 bases and 6 bases, with 14 bases remaining between them. The DNA for the CDR3 is TGTGCCAGCAGCTTAGCGCACGGGGGTGGGGATGAAAAACTGTTTTTT. It codes for CASSLAHGGGDEKLFF.

The rearrangement links TRBV27 to TRBJ2-1, with TRBD2 matching 10 bases. The CDR3 has 14 residues. V gave up 2 bases and J gave up 10 bases; unmatched junction bases: 5. Germline V CDR1 and CDR2: MNHEY, SMNVEV (reference sequence). CDR3: CASSLSGGAREQFF. Written as DNA, the CDR3 is TGTGCCAGCAGTTTAAGCGGGGGGGCTAGAGAGCAGTTCTTC.

In the case of this clone: Additional DNA sequences in this sample encode the identical CDR3. The chain joins TRBV3-1 (or the pseudogene TRBV3-2) to TRBJ1-5; 8 nucleotides agree with TRBD1. V trimming: 4 bases; J trimming: 3 bases; junction bases outside the gene matches: 5. Germline assignment: CDR1 LGHDT and CDR2 YNNKEL (reference sequence). This CDR3 is 15 amino acids long. The CDR3 sequence is CASSLSDRDNQPQHF. The DNA for the CDR3 is TGTGCCAGCAGCCTCTCGGACAGGGACAATCAGCCCCAGCATTTT.

The genes are TRBV19 and TRBJ2-1; 8 bases line up with TRBD1. V was pared by 5 bases and J by 6 bases, with 9 bases of the junction left unmatched. This CDR3 has 15 amino acids. Germline V gene data show CDR1 as LNHDA and CDR2 as SQIVND (reference sequence). The DNA of the CDR3 is TGTGCCAGTAGTGACGACAGGGGAAGGTCCAATGAGCAGTTCTTC. Its protein is CASSDDRGRSNEQFF.

The chain has TRBV29-1 and TRBJ2-2; TRBD1 agrees at 8 bases. The CDR3 extends over 16 amino acids. V was pared by 4 bases and J by 2 bases, with 9 bases of the junction left unmatched. The germline V gene has CDR1 SQVTM and CDR2 ANQGSEA. The CDR3 DNA reads as TGCAGCGTTGTCACTCGGCAGGGGGCCAACACCGGGGAGCTGTTTTTT. Translated, it gives CSVVTRQGANTGELFF.

The chain joins TRBV6-5 to TRBJ2-7; 10 bases match TRBD1. The CDR3 totals 15 residues. The V segment lost 2 bases and the J segment 8 bases; nucleotides outside the gene matches: 9. The germline CDR1 and CDR2 sequences are MNHEY and SVGAGI. The CDR3 sequence is CASSYPGQGEYQQYF. CDR3 in DNA: TGTGCCAGCAGTTACCCCGGACAGGGGGAATACCAGCAGTACTTC.

This rearrangement joins TRBV19 to TRBJ1-1; D call uncertain. CDR1 and CDR2 (germline): LNHDA, SQIVND (reference sequence). This CDR3 region has 12 residues. V gave up 6 bases and J gave up 8 bases, with 13 bases separating them. The CDR3 spells CASSFRGREAFF. As DNA, the CDR3 is TGTGCCAGTAGCTTTCGGGGAAGAGAAGCTTTCTTT. The full variable domain, rest sourced from reference TRBV19 and TRBJ1-1, is DGGITQSPKYLFRKEGQNVTLSCEQNLNHDAMYWYRQDPGQGLRLIYYSQIVNDFQKGDIAEGYSVSREKKESFPLTVTSAQKNPTAFYLCASSFRGREAFFGQGTRLTVV.

J is TRBJ2-7 and V is TRBV4-1; 8 positions agree with TRBD2. CDR1 and CDR2 from the germline V gene are MGHRA and YSYEKL. The CDR3 spans 15 residues. Losses at the gene ends were 0 bases for V and 2 bases for J; bases not matched to a gene: 3. CDR3 sequence (DNA): TGCGCCAGCAGCCAAGAAATCGGGGGGGCCTACGAGCAGTACTTC. Translated, it gives CASSQEIGGAYEQYF.

The chain couples TRBV9 to TRBJ1-2; 7 positions agree with TRBD1. The CDR3 runs to 15 residues. Germline assignment: CDR1 SGDLS and CDR2 YYNGEE. V shed 3 bases and J 7 bases; nucleotides not matched to a gene: 12. As DNA, the CDR3 is TGTGCCAGCAGCGGTGAGGGGGCGCACCTGGCTGGCTACACCTTC. Translated, it gives CASSGEGAHLAGYTF.

J is TRBJ2-2 and V is TRBV7-9; maybe TRBD2 (5 bases). Trimming removed 8 bases at V and 5 bases at J, with 12 bases between. This CDR3 region has 13 residues. CDR1 and CDR2 from the germline V gene are SEHNR and FQNEAQ (reference sequence). CDR3 amino acids: CASGRAATGELFF. The CDR3 DNA reads as TGTGCCAGCGGGCGGGCAGCTACCGGGGAGCTGTTTTTT. The entire variable domain, with the rest obtained from reference TRBV7-9 and TRBJ2-2, is as follows: DTGVSQNPRHKITKRGQNVTFRCDPISEHNRLYWYRQTLGQGPEFLTYFQNEAQLEKSRLLSDRFSAERPKGSFSTLEIQRTEQGDSAMYLCASGRAATGELFFGEGSRLTVL.